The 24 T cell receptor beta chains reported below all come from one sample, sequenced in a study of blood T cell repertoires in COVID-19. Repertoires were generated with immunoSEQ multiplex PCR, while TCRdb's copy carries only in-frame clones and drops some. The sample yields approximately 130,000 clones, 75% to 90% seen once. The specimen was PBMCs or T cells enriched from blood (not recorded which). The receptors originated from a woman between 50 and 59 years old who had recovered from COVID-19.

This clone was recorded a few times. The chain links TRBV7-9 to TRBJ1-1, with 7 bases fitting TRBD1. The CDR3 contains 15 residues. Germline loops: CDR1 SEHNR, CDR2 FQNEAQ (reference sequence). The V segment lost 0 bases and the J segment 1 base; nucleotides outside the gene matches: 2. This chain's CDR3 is CASSLAGQQNTEAFF. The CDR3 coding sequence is TGTGCCAGCAGCTTAGCGGGACAGCAGAACACTGAAGCTTTCTTT. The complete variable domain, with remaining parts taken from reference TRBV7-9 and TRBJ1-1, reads DTGVSQNPRHKITKRGQNVTFRCDPISEHNRLYWYRQTLGQGPEFLTYFQNEAQLEKSRLLSDRFSAERPKGSFSTLEIQRTEQGDSAMYLCASSLAGQQNTEAFFGQGTRLTVV.

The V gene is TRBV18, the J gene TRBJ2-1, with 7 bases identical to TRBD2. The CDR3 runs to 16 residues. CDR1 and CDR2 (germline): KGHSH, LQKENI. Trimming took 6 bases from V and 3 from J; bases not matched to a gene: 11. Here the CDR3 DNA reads TGTGCCAGCTCCCTCCAGACGGGGGGTTACTACAATGAGCAGTTCTTC. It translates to CASSLQTGGYYNEQFF.

DNA for the CDR3: TGTGCCAGCAGCTTGGGCCAGGGGGGCGATGAGCAGTTCTTC. It encodes CASSLGQGGDEQFF. The chain recombines TRBV5-5 with TRBJ2-1; a weak D match, TRBD1 (7 bases). Trimming removed 0 bases at V and 8 bases at J, with 12 bases between. The CDR3 loop spans 14 amino acids. The germline gives CDR1 SGHKS, CDR2 YYEKEE (reference sequence).

CDR3 residues: CASSLFSPGEQYF. DNA of the CDR3: TGTGCCAGCAGTTTATTCAGCCCGGGCGAGCAGTACTTC. This chain joins TRBV27 and TRBJ2-7; D gene unclear. Germline CDR1 and CDR2: MNHEY and SMNVEV (reference sequence). The V gene lost 1 base and the J gene lost 6 bases, with 10 bases spanning the gap. The length of the CDR3 is 13 residues.

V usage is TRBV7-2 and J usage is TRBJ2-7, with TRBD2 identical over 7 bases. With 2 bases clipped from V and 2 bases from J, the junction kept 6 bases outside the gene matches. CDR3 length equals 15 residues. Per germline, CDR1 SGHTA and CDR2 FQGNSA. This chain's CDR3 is CASSLLRDYTYEQYF. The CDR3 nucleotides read TGTGCCAGCAGCTTACTCAGGGACTATACCTACGAGCAGTACTTC.

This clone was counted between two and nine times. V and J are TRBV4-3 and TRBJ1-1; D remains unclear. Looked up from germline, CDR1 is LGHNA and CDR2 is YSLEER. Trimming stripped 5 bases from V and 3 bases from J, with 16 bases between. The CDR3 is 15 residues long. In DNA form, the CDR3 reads TGCGCCAGCAGCATCCAAGACGTGCGGGACACTGAAGCTTTCTTT. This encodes CASSIQDVRDTEAFF.

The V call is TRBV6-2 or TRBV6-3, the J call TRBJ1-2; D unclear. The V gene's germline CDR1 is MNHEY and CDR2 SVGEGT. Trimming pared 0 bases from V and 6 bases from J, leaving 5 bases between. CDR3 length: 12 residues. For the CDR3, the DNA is TGTGCCAGCAGTTACTCGCCTAATGGCTACACCTTC. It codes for CASSYSPNGYTF.

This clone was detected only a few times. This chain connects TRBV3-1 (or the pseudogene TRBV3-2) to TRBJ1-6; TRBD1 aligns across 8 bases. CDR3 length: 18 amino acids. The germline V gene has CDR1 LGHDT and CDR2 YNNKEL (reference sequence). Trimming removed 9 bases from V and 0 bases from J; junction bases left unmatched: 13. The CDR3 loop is CARHGAGGIPSYNSPLHF. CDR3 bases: TGTGCCAGGCACGGGGCAGGGGGCATTCCCTCCTATAATTCACCCCTCCACTTT.

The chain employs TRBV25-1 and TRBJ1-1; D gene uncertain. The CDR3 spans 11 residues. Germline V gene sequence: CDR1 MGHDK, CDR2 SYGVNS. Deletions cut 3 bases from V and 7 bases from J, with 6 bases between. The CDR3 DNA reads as TGTGCCAGCAGTGACATCAATGAAGCTTTCTTT. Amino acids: CASSDINEAFF.

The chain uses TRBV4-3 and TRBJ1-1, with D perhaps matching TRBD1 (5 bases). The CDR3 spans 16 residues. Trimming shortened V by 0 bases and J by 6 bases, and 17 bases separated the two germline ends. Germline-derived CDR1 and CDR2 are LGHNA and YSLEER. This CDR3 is CASSQDSSGLAAEAFF. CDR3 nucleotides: TGCGCCAGCAGCCAAGATAGTTCAGGGCTCGCGGCTGAAGCTTTCTTT.

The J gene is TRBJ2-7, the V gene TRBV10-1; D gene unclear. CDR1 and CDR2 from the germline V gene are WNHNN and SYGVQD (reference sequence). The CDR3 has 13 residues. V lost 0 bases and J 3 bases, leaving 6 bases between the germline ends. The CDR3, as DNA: TGCGCCAGCAGTGAGTCGTCAGACTACGAGCAGTACTTC. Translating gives CASSESSDYEQYF.

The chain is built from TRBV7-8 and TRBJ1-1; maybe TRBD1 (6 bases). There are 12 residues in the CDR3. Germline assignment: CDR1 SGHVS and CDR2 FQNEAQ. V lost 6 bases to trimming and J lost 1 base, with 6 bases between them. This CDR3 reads CASRQGNTEAFF. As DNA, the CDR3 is TGTGCCAGCAGACAGGGGAACACTGAAGCTTTCTTT. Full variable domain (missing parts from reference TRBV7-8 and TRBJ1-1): GAGVSQSPRYKVAKRGQDVALRCDPISGHVSLFWYQQALGQGPEFLTYFQNEAQLDKSGLPSDRFFAERPEGSVSTLKIQRTQQEDSAVYLCASRQGNTEAFFGQGTRLTVV.

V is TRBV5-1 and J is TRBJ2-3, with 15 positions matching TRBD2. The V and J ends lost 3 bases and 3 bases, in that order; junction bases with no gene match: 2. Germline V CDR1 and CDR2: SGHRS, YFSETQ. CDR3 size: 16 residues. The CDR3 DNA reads TGCGCCAGCAGCTCGGGACTAGCGGGGGGAACAGATACGCAGTATTTT. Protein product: CASSSGLAGGTDTQYF.

The CDR3 region is CASSLIRGGNTEAFF. The CDR3 bases are TGTGCCAGCAGCTTAATCCGCGGTGGGAACACTGAAGCTTTCTTT. The chain carries TRBV7-8 and TRBJ1-1; no reliable D call. The V gene lost 2 bases and the J gene lost 1 base, with 11 bases spanning the gap. There are 15 residues in the CDR3. Germline V gene data show CDR1 as SGHVS and CDR2 as FQNEAQ.

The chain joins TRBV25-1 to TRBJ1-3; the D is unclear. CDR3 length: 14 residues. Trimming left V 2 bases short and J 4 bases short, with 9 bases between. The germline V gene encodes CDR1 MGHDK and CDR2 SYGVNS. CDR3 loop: CASSEPGFGNTIYF. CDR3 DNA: TGTGCCAGCAGTGAACCCGGTTTCGGAAACACCATATATTTT.

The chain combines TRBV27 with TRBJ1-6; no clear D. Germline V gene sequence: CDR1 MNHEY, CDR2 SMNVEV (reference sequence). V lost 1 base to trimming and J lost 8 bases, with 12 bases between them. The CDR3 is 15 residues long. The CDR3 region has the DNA TGTGCCAGCAGTTTATTTTCCCGTCGGGATTCACCCCTCCACTTT. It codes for CASSLFSRRDSPLHF.

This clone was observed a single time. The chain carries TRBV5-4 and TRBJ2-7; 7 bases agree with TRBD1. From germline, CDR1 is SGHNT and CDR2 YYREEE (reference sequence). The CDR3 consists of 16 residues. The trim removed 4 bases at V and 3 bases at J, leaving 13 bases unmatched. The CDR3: CASSPKDRALYYEQYF. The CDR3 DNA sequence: TGTGCCAGCAGCCCCAAAGACAGGGCCCTTTACTACGAGCAGTACTTC. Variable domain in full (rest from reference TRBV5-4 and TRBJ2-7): ETGVTQSPTHLIKTRGQQVTLRCSSQSGHNTVSWYQQALGQGPQFIFQYYREEENGRGNFPPRFSGLQFPNYSSELNVNALELDDSALYLCASSPKDRALYYEQYFGPGTRLTVT.

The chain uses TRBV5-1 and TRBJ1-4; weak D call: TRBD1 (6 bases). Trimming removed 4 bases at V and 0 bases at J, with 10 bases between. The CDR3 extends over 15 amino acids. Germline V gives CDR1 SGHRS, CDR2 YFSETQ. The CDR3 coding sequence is TGCGCCAGCAGCATAACAGGGTCAACTAATGAAAAACTGTTTTTT. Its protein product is CASSITGSTNEKLFF.

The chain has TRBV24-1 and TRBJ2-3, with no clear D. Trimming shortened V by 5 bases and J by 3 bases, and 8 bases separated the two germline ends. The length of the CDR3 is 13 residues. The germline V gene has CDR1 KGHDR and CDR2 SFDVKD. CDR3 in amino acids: CATSGYETDTQYF. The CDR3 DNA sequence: TGTGCCACCAGTGGGTACGAGACAGATACGCAGTATTTT.

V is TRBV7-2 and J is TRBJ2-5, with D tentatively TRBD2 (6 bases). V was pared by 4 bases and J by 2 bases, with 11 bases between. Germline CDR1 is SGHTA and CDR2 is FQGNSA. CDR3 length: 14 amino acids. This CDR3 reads CASSWAGRQETQYF. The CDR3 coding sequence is TGTGCCAGCAGCTGGGCGGGACGGCAAGAGACCCAGTACTTC.

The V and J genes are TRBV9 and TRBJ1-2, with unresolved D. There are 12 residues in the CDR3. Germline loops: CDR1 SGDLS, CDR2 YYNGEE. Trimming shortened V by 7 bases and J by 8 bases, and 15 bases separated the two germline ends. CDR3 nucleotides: TGTGCCAGCTCCCGCGCGGGGATGGGCTACACCTTC. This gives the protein CASSRAGMGYTF.

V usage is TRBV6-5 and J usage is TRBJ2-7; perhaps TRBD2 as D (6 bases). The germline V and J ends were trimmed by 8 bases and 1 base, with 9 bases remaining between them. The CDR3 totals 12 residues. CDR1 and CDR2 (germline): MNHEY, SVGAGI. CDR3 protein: CASFGSSYEQYF. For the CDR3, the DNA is TGTGCCAGCTTCGGGAGTTCCTACGAGCAGTACTTC.

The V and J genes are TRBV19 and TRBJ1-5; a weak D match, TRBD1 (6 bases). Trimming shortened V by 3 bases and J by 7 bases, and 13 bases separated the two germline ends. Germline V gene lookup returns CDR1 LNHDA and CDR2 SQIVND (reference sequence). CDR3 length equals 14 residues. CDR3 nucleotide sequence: TGTGCCAGTAGTATTAGCAGGGGATTGCAGCCCCAGCATTTT. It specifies CASSISRGLQPQHF.

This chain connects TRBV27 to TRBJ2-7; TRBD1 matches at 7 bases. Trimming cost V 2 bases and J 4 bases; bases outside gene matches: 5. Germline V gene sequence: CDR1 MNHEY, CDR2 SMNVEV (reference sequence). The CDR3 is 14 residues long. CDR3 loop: CASSLQGEVYEQYF. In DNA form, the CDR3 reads TGTGCCAGCAGTTTACAGGGGGAAGTATACGAGCAGTACTTC.